The entry that follows covers one TCR beta chain sequence. This sample is drawn from a study of CD8 T cells in Susac syndrome. As for the study in general: Eight or nine of the sequenced Susac syndrome patients were in remission, and about 6 had active disease. Patients with Susac syndrome were therapy-naive, on corticosteroids, or on intravenous immunoglobulin alone at the time that blood was drawn.

With random hexamers, reverse transcription was performed on roughly 0.5 to 1 ug of RNA. Coverage of TCR beta CDR3 amplification by immunoSEQ multiplex PCR extended to 54 Vbeta and 13 Jbeta. Via MiXCR, TCRdb re-called the immunoSEQ multiplex PCR reads, giving one row per CDR3 protein. The sample yields some 200,000 distinct CDR3 sequences, approximately 94% seen once. The origin of this receptor is a human donor with Susac syndrome. Input material: CD4+ T cells from PBMCs.

The CDR3 here is CASSFGGGGYGEQFF. DNA of the CDR3: TGTGCCAGCAGCTTCGGCGGGGGGGGCTACGGGGAGCAGTTCTTC. This chain joins TRBV5-4 and TRBJ2-1, with 9 bases identical to TRBD2. CDR1 is SGHNT, CDR2 YYREEE, per germline (reference sequence). This CDR3 has 15 amino acids. J gave up 10 bases and V 2 bases, and 10 bases lay outside the gene matches.